The rows below give T cell receptor beta chains drawn from one sample of a study of neurological immune-mediated disorders. TCRdb analysed the 5' RACE reads with MiXCR anew, one entry per CDR3 protein. The sample has over 35,000 distinct CDR3 sequences; 4% to 5.5% are singletons. Input material: PBMCs. These receptors all stem from a woman aged 60-75 years with multiple sclerosis. The conserved cysteine and the conserved F or W are not part of the CDR3 here.

>TRBV20-1|TRBJ1-1
SARDRSLMNTEAF
>TRBV5-1|TRBJ2-3
ASSPSGGSVGDTQY
>TRBV5-1|TRBJ2-1
ASSNNVLAGPYNEQF
>TRBV9|TRBJ2-3
ASSAGVAPDTQY
>TRBV24-1|TRBJ2-1
ATSKQGSGGPDNEQF
>TRBV9|TRBJ2-1
ASSVGGGDEQF
>TRBV12-3/TRBV12-4|TRBJ2-3
ASSFQLHTDTQY
>TRBV12-3/TRBV12-4|TRBJ2-5
ASTSRRRLQETQY
>TRBV29-1|TRBJ1-2
SVGVRASYGYT
>TRBV5-6|TRBJ2-3
ASSMTLAGISTDTQY
>TRBV7-8|TRBJ2-3
ASSLRLTTDTQY
>TRBV20-1|TRBJ1-2
SARSFRAQPWGPNYGYT
>TRBV10-3|TRBJ1-2
AISFDRAYGYT
>TRBV4-1|TRBJ1-2
ASSQDPGGNYGYT
>TRBV11-3|TRBJ2-1
ASSSRDRGDEQF
>TRBV24-1|TRBJ1-5
ATSDSGMGQPQH
>TRBV7-9|TRBJ1-1
ASSLAGVGAEAF
>TRBV11-2|TRBJ2-7
ASSLEWVADEQY
>TRBV10-3|TRBJ2-3
AISEFSTDTQY
>TRBV7-2|TRBJ2-1
ASSLGVTSDNEQF
>TRBV11-2|TRBJ2-1
ASSLGTTGGEQF
>TRBV5-5|TRBJ1-4
ASSPTGVGEKLF
>TRBV29-1|TRBJ1-1
SVVGSGNTEAF
>TRBV20-1|TRBJ1-4
SASKPSNEKLF
>TRBV4-3|TRBJ1-1
ASSQVTGQPEAF
>TRBV20-1|TRBJ2-1
SARDLAFSNEQF
>TRBV9|TRBJ2-1
ASSPLDGSSYNEQF
>TRBV4-1|TRBJ2-2
ASSNNFRSNTGELF
>TRBV10-3|TRBJ2-3
AIRAGRRGTDTQY
>TRBV20-1|TRBJ2-5
SAGRGGGSLEY
>TRBV6-6|TRBJ1-6
ASSTGGYFSPLH
>TRBV4-3|TRBJ2-1
ASSQDYEGIGGSNEQF
>TRBV9|TRBJ1-2
ASSPTTGPNYGYT
>TRBV7-9|TRBJ2-2
ASSFPFGQTGELF
>TRBV6-5|TRBJ1-6
ASTPQGFWDSPLH
>TRBV5-1|TRBJ2-2
ATSSGGELF
>TRBV20-1|TRBJ2-3
SAGGEGQGATDTQY
>TRBV5-5|TRBJ2-5
ASSPFRDRGETQY
>TRBV7-2|TRBJ2-1
ASSPDLSYNEQF
>TRBV12-3/TRBV12-4|TRBJ1-6
ASSFGAYNSPLH
>TRBV12-3/TRBV12-4|TRBJ2-3
ASSRLAGGTSTDTQY
>TRBV27|TRBJ2-7
ASSLRFSYGAYEQY
>TRBV12-3/TRBV12-4|TRBJ2-3
ASSLAGTSGRT
>TRBV3-1|TRBJ1-6
ASSRRGGSESPLN
>TRBV24-1|TRBJ2-5
ATSGVGETQY
>TRBV6-5|TRBJ2-5
ASRGYGGKETQY
>TRBV24-1|TRBJ2-1
ATSDFRTSGRASLNEQF
>TRBV27|TRBJ1-1
ASATDSHTEAF
>TRBV3-1|TRBJ2-2
ASSQDTSRRAGELF
>TRBV4-3|TRBJ1-1
ASSQDLGPGGTEAF
>TRBV5-5|TRBJ1-5
ASSFLAGGYQPQH
>TRBV7-2|TRBJ2-3
ASSQRRASTDTQY
>TRBV28|TRBJ2-3
ASRAGGMDTQY